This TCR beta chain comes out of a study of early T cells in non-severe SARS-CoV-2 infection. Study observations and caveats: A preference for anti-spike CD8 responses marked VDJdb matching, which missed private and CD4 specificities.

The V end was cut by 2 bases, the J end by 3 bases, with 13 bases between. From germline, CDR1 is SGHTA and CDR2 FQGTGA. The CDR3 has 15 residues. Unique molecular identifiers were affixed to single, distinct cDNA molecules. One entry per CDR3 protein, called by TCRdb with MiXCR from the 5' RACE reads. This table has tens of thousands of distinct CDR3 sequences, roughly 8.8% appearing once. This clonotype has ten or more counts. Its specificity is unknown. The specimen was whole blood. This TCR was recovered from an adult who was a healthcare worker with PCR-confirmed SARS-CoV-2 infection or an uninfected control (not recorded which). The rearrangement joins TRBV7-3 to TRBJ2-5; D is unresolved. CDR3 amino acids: CASSLGRKREETQYF. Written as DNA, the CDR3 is TGTGCCAGCAGCTTAGGGCGGAAGAGAGAAGAGACCCAGTACTTC.